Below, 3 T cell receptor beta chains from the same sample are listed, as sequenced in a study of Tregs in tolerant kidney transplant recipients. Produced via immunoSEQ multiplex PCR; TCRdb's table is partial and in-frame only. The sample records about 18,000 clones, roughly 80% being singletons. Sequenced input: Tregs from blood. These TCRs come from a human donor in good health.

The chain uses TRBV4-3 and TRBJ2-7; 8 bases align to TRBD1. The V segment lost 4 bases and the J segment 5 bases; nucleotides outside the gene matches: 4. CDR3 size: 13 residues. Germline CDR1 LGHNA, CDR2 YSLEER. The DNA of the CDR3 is TGCGCCAGCAGCCCACTACAGGGGGACGAGCAGTACTTC. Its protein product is CASSPLQGDEQYF.

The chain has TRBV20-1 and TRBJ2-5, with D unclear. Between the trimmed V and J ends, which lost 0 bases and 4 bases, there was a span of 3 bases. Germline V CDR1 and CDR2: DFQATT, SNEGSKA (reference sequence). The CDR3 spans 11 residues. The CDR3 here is CSARDRETQYF. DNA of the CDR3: TGCAGTGCTAGAGATCGAGAGACCCAGTACTTC.

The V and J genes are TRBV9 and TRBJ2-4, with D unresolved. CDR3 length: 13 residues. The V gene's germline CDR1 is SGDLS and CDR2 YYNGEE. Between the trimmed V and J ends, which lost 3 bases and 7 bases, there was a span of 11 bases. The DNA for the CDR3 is TGTGCCAGCAGCGGACCGAGCCGGAACATTCAGTACTTC. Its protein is CASSGPSRNIQYF.